This TCR beta chain originates from a study of blood T cell repertoires in COVID-19 (dated by TCRdb to about 2020). About the investigation overall: Samples from collaborators originated in the United States, Italy and Spain and spanned both the acute and convalescent phases of COVID-19. The dataset comprised deeply sampled blood TCRbeta repertoires from subjects exposed to, actively infected with, or recovered from COVID-19. Nearly every sample came with metadata listing a de-identified subject ID, COVID-19 status, age in years and sex. The samples were drawn from the first 160 participants of the ongoing ImmuneRACE study and from 1,254 subjects provided by 6 global collaborators. The material from the prospective study consisted of cDNA or gDNA derived from T cells, B-cell-depleted T cells, or PBMCs. Where available, HLA class I and class II types were taken from metadata supplied by the sample provider and were not determined by assay-based typing. The repertoires were released in a freely available public database intended as a resource for research on the immune response to SARS-CoV-2. General conclusions and limits of the study: Clinical and demographic metadata were provided uncurated, with the amount varying by source and participant.

V was cut back by 0 bases and J by 4 bases, leaving a gap of 12 bases between them. The germline V gene encodes CDR1 SQVTM and CDR2 ANQGSEA. Inclusive of the bounding cysteine and phenylalanine, the CDR3 is 14 residues long. Of all the DNA, just the CDR3 is kept, 42 bases in frame from base 1. One collaborating source in Seattle enrolled patients while the patients were actively infected and followed the patients over time throughout the course of disease. Whole blood was collected in K2EDTA tubes by collaborating institutions according to the institutions' own protocols. For TCRbeta analysis, collaborators shipped samples as frozen whole blood, isolated PBMCs, or DNA extracted from either of those sample types. TCRbeta CDR3 regions were amplified from genomic DNA using the immunoSEQ Assay, a bias-controlled multiplex PCR. On the authors' methods: The number of nucleated cells in each sample was estimated from the amplification of reference gene primers within the assay. To quantify the absolute abundance of each unique TCRbeta CDR3 rearrangement, sequence reads were collapsed and filtered. Productive Simpson clonality was computed per sample as the square root of Simpson's diversity index over productive rearrangements. The clones in this table, taken by TCRdb from immuneACCESS, are in-frame only. Not every clone is retained; where verified, under half of the shortfall comes from an unresolved V gene, and the cause of the rest is unknown. V and J calls and clone size come straight from that table; D and trimming were deduced from the DNA. The sample table contains 60,000 to 65,000 clones; only one count was recorded for 55% to 80% of them. Around 4.8% of the sample goes to the ten largest clones.

Concerning this clone itself: Its antigen target is currently unknown. Per-base qualities were not stored, and no clone one base away is much larger.

This receptor was obtained from an older woman with COVID-19, enrolled during active disease. Input material: peripheral blood. The sequence is built from TRBV29-1 and TRBJ1-2; the best D guess is TRBD1, with 6 bases matching. The CDR3 protein: CSVEDPDSLYGYTF. The nucleotide sequence is TGCAGCGTTGAAGATCCGGACAGCCTCTATGGCTACACCTTC.